This passage covers 27 T cell receptor beta chains from one sample sequenced in a study of T cell repertoires in cytomegalovirus infection. TCRdb re-analysed the reads in MiXCR, keeping a single row per CDR3 protein. Among 300,000 to 400,000 distinct CDR3 sequences listed, about a sixth were seen once. The sequencing sample was made of PBMCs. The receptors shown here come from a human donor in good health (CMV status not recorded). Some clones in this sample may be carry-over from other donors' samples.

This clonotype came up many times. The chain joins TRBV7-6 to TRBJ2-7; D not certain. Germline V gene sequence: CDR1 SGHVS, CDR2 FNYEAQ. The CDR3 consists of 13 residues. The ends were cut back, 6 bases at V and 7 bases at J, with 16 bases in the middle. CDR3 nucleotide sequence: TGTGCCAGCAGTAGACAAAGGGTGACTGAGCAGTACTTC. Translation: CASSRQRVTEQYF.

This clonotype showed up just a few times. The chain carries TRBV9 and TRBJ2-7; 7 nucleotides line up with TRBD1. CDR1 and CDR2 from the germline V gene are SGDLS and YYNGEE. The ends lost 0 bases at V and 5 bases at J; junction bases unmatched: 11. This CDR3 spans 16 amino acids. This chain's CDR3 is CASSVAADRAIDEQYF. In DNA form, the CDR3 reads TGTGCCAGCAGCGTAGCAGCAGACAGGGCGATCGACGAGCAGTACTTC.

This clonotype was recorded at least ten times. J is TRBJ2-2 and V is TRBV7-8, with TRBD1 matching over 11 bases. V was pared by 5 bases and J by 0 bases, with 5 bases of the junction left unmatched. Germline-derived CDR1 and CDR2 are SGHVS and FQNEAQ. The CDR3 extends over 17 amino acids. The CDR3 DNA is TGTGCCAGCAGCCGTAGGGGACAGGGGGCGAACACCGGGGAGCTGTTTTTT. Its translation is CASSRRGQGANTGELFF.

The V gene is TRBV30, the J gene TRBJ2-4; D remains ambiguous. Trimming cost V 1 base and J 1 base, with 5 bases left between them. CDR3 length: 13 amino acids. CDR1 and CDR2 from the germline V gene are GTSNPN and SVGIG (reference sequence). The chain's CDR3 is CAWSGKAKNIQYF. As DNA, the CDR3 is TGTGCCTGGAGTGGAAAGGCCAAAAACATTCAGTACTTC.

This clonotype was detected only a few times. This rearrangement joins TRBV6-6 to TRBJ2-7, with 8 nucleotides matching TRBD2. This CDR3 has 14 amino acids. Germline V gives CDR1 MNHNY, CDR2 SVGAGI (reference sequence). After removal of 4 bases from V and 4 bases from J, the junction contained 6 bases not matched to a gene. This chain's CDR3 is CASSSVAGLYEQYF. The CDR3 DNA reads as TGTGCCAGCAGTTCAGTAGCGGGGTTGTACGAGCAGTACTTC.

The chain is built from TRBV29-1 and TRBJ2-3; the match to TRBD2 covers 7 bases. The CDR3 runs 13 residues. The V gene end was trimmed by 1 base and the J gene end by 6 bases; junction bases not matched to a gene: 4. Germline V gene data show CDR1 as SQVTM and CDR2 as ANQGSEA. CDR3 sequence: CSVEATSMDTQYF. As DNA, the CDR3 is TGCAGCGTTGAAGCGACTAGCATGGATACGCAGTATTTT.

This clonotype has a handful of counts. The V and J genes are TRBV12-5 and TRBJ2-3; 14 bases align to TRBD2. The V segment lost 5 bases and the J segment 6 bases; nucleotides outside the gene matches: 4. The germline V gene has CDR1 LGHNT and CDR2 FRNRAP. This CDR3 is 15 amino acids long. CDR3 amino acids: CASGAGLAGADTQYF. Written as DNA, the CDR3 is TGTGCTAGTGGTGCGGGACTAGCGGGAGCTGATACGCAGTATTTT.

This chain links TRBV4-3 with TRBJ1-2; the D is unclear. Germline values: CDR1 LGHNA, CDR2 YSLEER. This CDR3 has 16 residues. Trimming left V 0 bases short and J 4 bases short, with 15 bases between. The CDR3 loop is CASSQEFLISGYGYTF. The CDR3 DNA is TGCGCCAGCAGCCAAGAATTTCTCATCAGCGGCTATGGCTACACCTTC.

Turning to this clonotype: The junction differs from germline at one of its ends, possibly a read error. V is TRBV20-1 and J is TRBJ2-7, with 9 bases identical to TRBD1. Germline loops: CDR1 DFQATT, CDR2 SNEGSKA (reference sequence). The CDR3 has 11 residues. CDR3 loop: CSGRQGGEQYF. CDR3 nucleotides: TGCAGTGGTAGACAGGGGGGCGAGCAGTACTTC.

Of note for this clonotype: Germline and junction disagree at one end, which may indicate a read error. CDR3 DNA sequence: TGTGCCAGCAGTTACCAGACAGGGGAGGCCTATGGCTACAACTTC. This sequence encodes CASSYQTGEAYGYNF. The chain uses TRBV7-2 and TRBJ1-2, with 8 bases lining up with TRBD1. This CDR3 comprises 15 residues. Germline V lookup: CDR1 SGHTA, CDR2 FQGNSA.

V is TRBV29-1 and J is TRBJ1-6, with no clear D. The CDR3 is 13 amino acids. V was clipped by 6 bases and J by 0 bases, with 6 bases between them. Germline V CDR1 and CDR2: SQVTM, ANQGSEA. The CDR3 loop is CSVRSSYNSPLHF. The CDR3 nucleotides read TGCAGCGTAAGGAGCTCCTATAATTCACCCCTCCACTTT.

Written as DNA, the CDR3 is TGTGCCAGCAGCCGAAGCGATGCAGATACGCAGTATTTT. It encodes CASSRSDADTQYF. This chain uses TRBV5-4 with TRBJ2-3; no reliable D call. V was clipped by 4 bases and J by 4 bases, with 10 bases between them. Germline assignment: CDR1 SGHNT and CDR2 YYREEE (reference sequence). This CDR3 is 13 amino acids long.

This clonotype was seen many times. This chain uses TRBV6-1 with TRBJ2-1; TRBD2 aligns across 8 bases. Germline CDR1 is MNHNS and CDR2 is SASEGT. Unmatched junction bases numbered 5, after V lost 7 bases and J lost 0 bases. CDR3 length: 15 residues. CDR3 bases: TGTGCCAGCATCGCCGGGACTAGCTCCTACAATGAGCAGTTCTTC. This sequence encodes CASIAGTSSYNEQFF.

V and J are TRBV18 and TRBJ2-3; no definite D call. CDR1 and CDR2 (germline): KGHSH, LQKENI. This CDR3 is 11 amino acids long. The V and J ends lost 5 bases and 5 bases respectively, with 5 bases between them. This chain's CDR3 is CASSTLDTQYF. As DNA, the CDR3 is TGTGCCAGCTCAACACTAGATACGCAGTATTTT.

V gene TRBV9 combines with J gene TRBJ1-4; D not resolved. Germline CDR1 and CDR2: SGDLS and YYNGEE. This CDR3 has 15 residues. V lost 0 bases to trimming and J lost 2 bases, with 8 bases between them. The chain's CDR3 is CASSVEGSTNEKLFF. Here the CDR3 DNA reads TGTGCCAGCAGCGTAGAAGGGAGCACTAATGAAAAACTGTTTTTT.

J is TRBJ1-2 and V is TRBV28, with D tentatively TRBD1 (6 bases). V gave up 3 bases and J gave up 6 bases, with 11 bases separating them. The CDR3 sequence is 13 residues long. Germline V lookup: CDR1 MDHEN, CDR2 SYDVKM. In DNA form, the CDR3 reads TGTGCCAGCAGTTTTATACAGGGAAATGGCTACACCTTC. Its translation: CASSFIQGNGYTF.

This clonotype was recorded a few times. V usage is TRBV5-1 and J usage is TRBJ2-1, with 11 bases identical to TRBD1. CDR1 is SGHRS, CDR2 YFSETQ, per germline. The CDR3 runs to 16 residues. The V segment lost 3 bases and the J segment 2 bases; nucleotides outside the gene matches: 4. The CDR3 bases are TGCGCCAGCAGCTCGGACAGGGGGCTGGCCTACAATGAGCAGTTCTTC. Residues: CASSSDRGLAYNEQFF. Together with reference TRBV5-1 and TRBJ2-1, the CDR3 gives the full variable domain: KAGVTQTPRYLIKTRGQQVTLSCSPISGHRSVSWYQQTPGQGLQFLFEYFSETQRNKGNFPGRFSGRQFSNSRSEMNVSTLELGDSALYLCASSSDRGLAYNEQFFGPGTRLTVL.

The gene calls are TRBV2 and TRBJ1-4; weak D call: TRBD1 (6 bases). The CDR3 is 12 residues long. CDR1 is SNHLY, CDR2 FYNNEI, per germline. Deletions cut 8 bases from V and 8 bases from J, with 12 bases between. The CDR3 spells CASHRVGEKLFF. CDR3 bases: TGTGCCAGCCACAGGGTAGGGGAAAAACTGTTTTTT.

This clonotype was observed at least ten times. The chain carries TRBV12-3 or TRBV12-4 and TRBJ1-5, with 7 bases identical to TRBD1. This CDR3 is 15 amino acids long. V lost 2 bases and J lost 7; bases outside the gene matches: 8. This CDR3 reads CASSLRRQGDQPQHF. The CDR3 nucleotides read TGTGCCAGCAGTTTAAGGCGACAGGGAGACCAGCCCCAGCATTTT.

This clonotype was detected a few times. The chain employs TRBV18 and TRBJ2-5, with 12 bases matching TRBD1. Germline V gene sequence: CDR1 KGHSH, CDR2 LQKENI. J gave up 4 bases and V 4 bases, and 1 base lay outside the gene matches. This CDR3 contains 14 residues. CDR3 in amino acids: CASSLGQGAETQYF. In DNA form, the CDR3 reads TGTGCCAGCTCACTGGGACAGGGGGCAGAGACCCAGTACTTC.

Concerning this clonotype: The CDR3 end shows no conserved phenylalanine or tryptophan, and so a read error is likely. The chain uses TRBV11-2 and TRBJ2-5; D ambiguous. The length of the CDR3 is 14 residues. Trimming took 2 bases from V and 2 from J, leaving 9 bases between them. Germline CDR1 reads SGHAT; CDR2 reads FQNNGV. Written as DNA, the CDR3 is TGTGCCAGCAGCTTAAGAATCACTCAAGAGACCCAGTACCTC. Protein product: CASSLRITQETQYL.

This clonotype was seen a few times. The genes are TRBV12-5 and TRBJ2-5; unclear D gene. This CDR3 region has 11 residues. The ends were cut back, 5 bases at V and 3 bases at J, with 4 bases in the middle. The germline CDR1 and CDR2 sequences are LGHNT and FRNRAP. CDR3 region: CASGGKETQYF. The CDR3 DNA follows: TGTGCTAGTGGTGGAAAAGAGACCCAGTACTTC.

This chain uses TRBV2 with TRBJ1-5, with 12 bases that match TRBD1. CDR1 and CDR2 from the germline V gene are SNHLY and FYNNEI. After removal of 5 bases from V and 7 bases from J, the junction contained 9 bases not matched to a gene. The CDR3 is 16 residues long. The CDR3 region has the DNA TGTGCCAGCAGTCTCCGGGACAGGGGGCTTTGGCAGCCCCAGCATTTT. Protein sequence: CASSLRDRGLWQPQHF.

At least ten counts were recorded for this clonotype. The gene calls are TRBV7-2 and TRBJ1-2; D is undetermined. CDR1 is SGHTA and CDR2 is FQGNSA in the germline V gene. Trimming cost V 2 bases and J 4 bases, with 17 bases left between them. CDR3 size: 16 residues. CDR3 sequence reads: CASSLSPQLGRYGYTF. CDR3 in DNA: TGTGCCAGCAGCTTATCCCCACAGCTTGGGCGCTATGGCTACACCTTC.

This clonotype was seen a few times. V usage is TRBV4-2 and J usage is TRBJ2-3; D is undetermined. With 3 bases removed from V and 0 bases from J, the gap between germline ends came to 13 bases. Germline V CDR1 and CDR2: LGHNA, YNFKEQ. The CDR3 contains 16 residues. CDR3 coding DNA: TGTGCCAGCAGCCATTCCCGAGCCGATAGCACAGATACGCAGTATTTT. Translated, it gives CASSHSRADSTDTQYF.

In its sample, this clonotype was seen once. This chain connects TRBV5-1 to TRBJ2-3; possibly TRBD1 or TRBD2 for D (7 bases each). Germline-derived CDR1 and CDR2 are SGHRS and YFSETQ. This CDR3 has 16 amino acids. V was cut by 4 bases and J by 4 bases, with 19 bases left in between. CDR3 residues: CASSVRGGGGPDTQYF. The DNA of the CDR3 is TGCGCCAGCAGCGTCAGGGGGGGCGGGGGCCCAGATACGCAGTATTTT.

This clonotype appeared many times. The CDR3 bases are TGTGCCAGCAGTTTGGGTCTAGCGGGAGTTGACGAGCAGTACTTC. Translation: CASSLGLAGVDEQYF. This chain uses TRBV12-3 or TRBV12-4 with TRBJ2-7; 10 bases agree with TRBD2. With 3 bases clipped from V and 5 bases from J, the junction kept 7 bases outside the gene matches. This CDR3 region has 15 residues.